This T cell receptor beta chain is from a study of shared clonotypes between healthy human individuals (dated by TCRdb to 2020 to 2022). Regarding the study in general: The cohort comprised two women and a few men aged 18 to 49 years. For each donor, CD4 naive and CD4 memory were each given three plates, CD8 naive was given two plates, and CD8 memory was given one plate. Blood TCR repertoires of about five healthy adults were deeply sequenced to estimate repertoire size and the extent of clonotype sharing between individuals. To increase sequencing depth and limit assay-specific biases, different laboratories used diverse techniques to prepare libraries and sequence TCR repertoires. Between about 0.85 and 9.5 billion PBMCs per donor were obtained by leukapheresis.

Counted from cysteine to phenylalanine, this CDR3 has 13 amino acids. Only CDR3 DNA is held: 39 bases, read in frame from base 1. The CDR1 and CDR2 encoded by the germline V gene (reference sequence) are SGHNT and YYREEE. Cut back by 1 base and 8 bases, the V and J ends lie 10 bases apart. About this clone: Its antigen is currently not known. Base qualities are not recorded, but no much larger clone differs from it by a single base.

Results the study describes overall, beyond this receptor: Only blood was sampled, and tissue TCR repertoires likely differ from those in blood. Around 5% of naive CD4, around 3.5% of naive CD8, approximately 2% of memory CD4, and roughly 0.4% of memory CD8 clonotypes were shared across a few donors. The genetic and exposure-history diversity represented was limited by the small number of donors. Compared with non-shared clonotypes, clonotypes shared by all four sorted-subset donors had higher generation probabilities. Pairwise subsampling led to the expectation that sequencing depth would affect the degree of clonotype sharing among donors. Incomplete sequencing was indicated by rarefaction of sorted-subset datasets, despite the large sequencing depth. Naive subsets generally had larger estimated clonotype richness than memory subsets did.

The donors were healthy, HIV-negative adults who had no recently reported acute infections or vaccinations. All donors were Caucasian adults living in Nashville, Tennessee, USA. CD4+ T cells were enriched by magnetic negative selection, after which naive cells were positively selected on CD45RA and the negative fraction was taken as the memory subset. Blood was obtained by leukapheresis, after which PBMCs were separated by Ficoll-Histopaque density gradient centrifugation and cryopreserved in liquid nitrogen vapor phase. Analytical flow cytometry was used to check the purity and quantity of each magnetically sorted T cell population. Genomic DNA was isolated from each sorted fraction and quantified by UV absorbance on a Nanodrop 2000c. Using the deep immunoSEQ assay, multiplex PCR amplified TCR CDR3 regions from genomic DNA. For each cell subset, the extracted genomic DNA was distributed evenly across all wells of several immunoSEQ 96-well plates, and each plate served as one replicate. Each replicate PCR for sorted subsets received around 0.2 ug genomic DNA, equal to some 32,000 T cell genomes. The purified libraries were quantified using a Qubit 3.0 fluorometer, sized with a Bioanalyzer 2100, and then quantified again using the KAPA Library Quantification kit. Each immunoSEQ 96-well plate was sequenced on its own single-read 150-cycle Illumina NextSeq 550 flow cell. The published analysis was carried out like this. Because the immunoSEQ output held only junctional sequences and lacked quality scores, the filtering could not match the filtering applied to full-length reads. Sequences were annotated with PyIR, a Python wrapper for IgBLAST v1.9, and V/J genes and CDR3 were assigned using IMGT germline references. Reads were filtered out if the reads had weak V/J assignments (E-value above 1e-6), no CDR3, stop codons, out-of-frame junctions, or ambiguous translated residues. V3J clonotypes were defined as sequences sharing an identical inferred V gene, J gene, and CDR3 amino acid sequence. Percentage overlap between repertoires was calculated by dividing the number of shared unique clonotypes by the size of the smaller repertoire. RTK rarefaction, the Chao1 estimator, and Recon v2.1 estimates of unobserved clonotypes were used to assess repertoire richness. Generation probabilities were computed with OLGA for all TCRbeta clonotypes obtained by the gDNA method from a few donors. Sourced from immuneACCESS, this table was stored by TCRdb with only in-frame sequences that have V and J called. A share of the clones is absent; for the studies checked, an unresolved V gene accounts for under half, and the remainder has no known explanation. V and J calls and clone size are as listed in that table; D and trimming were resolved from the DNA. This sample lists roughly 2.4 million clones; approximately 94% were detected once. Together, the top ten hold 0.1% to 0.15% of the sample.

This sequence uses TRBV5-4 and TRBJ1-3; 5 matching bases give a weak D call of TRBD1. Sequenced sample: naive CD4+ T cells sorted from blood. The cell subset or site label, as the study defines it: CD45RA+ positively selected. The sequence was collected from a man younger than 35 in good health. The CDR3 protein is CASSLPQGHTIYF. The sequenced DNA is TGTGCCAGCAGCTTGCCTCAGGGCCACACCATATATTTT.